These T cell receptor beta chains were read from a single sample in a study of cytomegalovirus exposure and HLA in healthy donors. Produced via immunoSEQ multiplex PCR; TCRdb's table is partial and in-frame only. The table shows about 82,000 clones, with about 95% occurring only once. Sequencing was done on a sample of PBMCs. These TCRs come from a woman younger than 35 in good health and CMV-seronegative. The CDR3 runs from the conserved cysteine through the conserved F or W. Only some rows state a clone size, as once, few, many or a class for expanded clones.

V gene | clone size | CDR3 protein
TRBV2 | NA | CASSEDPGREQFF
TRBV7-9 | NA | CASSLDPQVTEAFF
TRBV9 | NA | CASSVDPAAVTYEQYF
TRBV5-4 | NA | CASSFQTGAQYGYTF
TRBV10-3 | NA | CAIRNRGIMNTEAFF
TRBV10-3 | NA | CAISAGSGTGSYNEQFF
TRBV5-1 | NA | CASSSSSYEQYF
TRBV5-4 | NA | CASSPQQGVDYGYTF
TRBV5-6 | NA | CASSLGGGQTQYF
TRBV12-5 | NA | CASGPPSNQPQHF
TRBV6-1 | NA | CASSDGGGYGYTF
TRBV21-1 | NA | CASSTRNGGKGETQYF
TRBV5-1 | NA | CASSSRTSGSYEQYF
TRBV30 | NA | CAWTQQGNYGYTF
TRBV6-1 | NA | CASLTSGGVEQYF
TRBV6-6 | NA | CASSYSVQRGYGYTF
TRBV30 | NA | CAWSGGEVGEKLFF
TRBV9 | NA | CASSVGGGWSYEQYF
TRBV7-2 | NA | CASSFDRGSGNTIYF
TRBV27 | NA | CASKLTGVVNTEAFF
TRBV28 | NA | CASSKEPDTQYF
TRBV5-4 | NA | CASSPPTSRGHGYTF
TRBV5-1 | NA | CASSSGGLAAGGADTQYF
TRBV6-5 | NA | CASSYLLYSYEQYF
TRBV7-2 | NA | CASSSGAKSDTQYF
TRBV5-5 | NA | CASDTGTGVYEQYF
TRBV19 | once | CASSLAGGNSDTQYF
TRBV6-5 | NA | CASIGRSSYEQYF
TRBV10-3 | NA | CAISDLNGYEQYF
TRBV7-9 | NA | CASSPRTSDHNEQFF
TRBV5-1 | NA | CASSLKGQGAFDEQFF
TRBV2 | once | CASSPSPRETQYF
TRBV12-1 | NA | CASSFIRTSDTDTQYF
TRBV4-1 | NA | CASSQEAGAGTEAFF
TRBV9 | NA | CASSTPGTSGDTQYF
TRBV27 | NA | CASSPDRGDGYTF
TRBV29-1 | NA | CSVGGDRVLQETQYF